This T cell receptor (beta chain) was recorded in a study of T cell responses to AZD1222 COVID-19 vaccine. Study at large: Recipients boosted at about 4 weeks or about 12 weeks are pooled.

This CDR3 has 14 residues. Germline V lookup: CDR1 MNHEY, CDR2 SMNVEV (reference sequence). J was trimmed by 1 base and V by 5 bases; bases with no gene match: 4. As concerns this clone: Its antigen is currently unknown.

The study, taken as a whole, reports: Mostly white British, mostly female donors; authors suggested clonal diversity may be underestimated. Unmutated regions of variants are reportedly targeted by nearly half of spike-specific TCRs. Spike-spanning, vaccine-associated CD4 TCRs were dominant at 160-218 and 743-854.

Method: immunoSEQ multiplex PCR; TCRdb's copy keeps in-frame clones and lacks some. The sample has more than 250,000 clones; just over 90% are singletons. Sequences were derived from peripheral blood, sampled on day 0 of AZD1222 vaccination. The rearrangement joins TRBV27 to TRBJ1-1; 7 bases are shared with TRBD1. The sequence came from an adult in good health. The CDR3 DNA is TGTGCCAGCAGTGCAAGACAGGGGAACACTGAAGCTTTCTTT. This sequence encodes CASSARQGNTEAFF.